This entry describes one TCR beta chain. Its cognate antigen has yet to be identified. Qualities for individual bases were not recorded, and no much larger clone is one base off. Other nucleotide sequences in the sample specify the same CDR3. The cohort was made up of under 800 healthy bone marrow donors. At the time of sampling, all cohort members were nominally healthy, though unrecorded immune exposures were likely present. The donor was CMV seronegative and was included in the group of hundreds of seronegative cohort members. Every donor gave a peripheral blood sample, and the peripheral blood mononuclear cells from that sample were used for TCR beta sequencing. Genomic DNA extraction from the blood cell samples was performed with the Qiagen DNeasy Blood Extraction Kit. This sample was taken from a study of cytomegalovirus exposure and HLA in healthy donors (dated by TCRdb to the late 2010s). Background for the entire study: An earlier analysis of around 600 of the donors reported more than 250 Gb of sequence data and some 100 million unique TCR beta sequences from 190 million or so T cells. An early release that covered fewer than 750 HLA-typed donors contained around 330 gigabases of sequencing data and 75 million to 100 million unique TCR sequences. High-throughput TCR immunosequencing, statistical association of individual TCRs with disease status, and machine learning were combined to predict cytomegalovirus infection status. A later analysis re-examined previously published TCR beta repertoires from more than 550 donors and added high-resolution HLA genotyping to investigate patterns of TCR occurrence. In addition to the first cohort of 650 to 750 subjects, a separate validation cohort of 120 different subjects was used. In an earlier analysis of a few hundred of the donors, high-throughput TCR beta sequencing was used to judge whether each TCR beta V gene segment behaved as functional or pseudogenic. A handful of DR-DQ haplotypes were treated as single units for association and clustering because of strong linkage in the cohort. All discovery cohort repertoires had been generated using a single sequencing platform. Genome-wide SNP genotypes for about three fifths of the 666 donors were used in a later genetic analysis, which treated that subset as a discovery cohort. In the later analysis, no new phenotypic data were used to find candidate immune exposures; instead, reliance was placed on TCR beta sequences and their occurrence across donors. The study aimed to test whether cataloging public T cell receptors could reveal signatures of past pathogen exposure. The number of donors typed differed by locus, with 629-630 for A, B, C, DRB1 and DQB1, roughly 520 for DQA1, 600 to 610 for DPA1, and some 440 for DPB1. Among about 400 genotyped donors of the cohort, an average of roughly 230,000 unique TCR beta nucleotide sequences was sequenced per donor, of which about 19% were non-productive. HLA typing covered class I and class II loci at four-digit resolution. Donor age, sex, ethnicity and CMV serostatus were compiled alongside the repertoire data. The genetic ancestry cluster associated with self-reported Caucasian donors included over 65% of the roughly 380 genotyped donors. Using immunosequencing, the study profiled T cell repertoires from around 670 subjects and related those repertoires to cytomegalovirus serostatus.

Library method: the immunoSEQ multiplex PCR assay. The multiplex PCR relied on a mix of 60 forward primers for TCR Vbeta segments and 13 reverse primers for TCR Jbeta segments. The CDR3 region of rearranged TCR beta genes was amplified from genomic DNA with a multiplex PCR assay. The amplified TCR beta libraries were sequenced on the Illumina HiSeq System as 87-base-pair reads. In the original analysis: Across the roughly 600 repertoires, a later analysis counted 60 million to 90 million unique TCR beta chains, around 10 million of which were shared by at least two donors. Raw reads were error-corrected and collapsed into unique sequences with a nearest-neighbor algorithm that merged closely related sequences to remove PCR and sequencing errors. To assign V, D and J gene segments, CDR3 sequences were aligned to IMGT reference sequences. For a sequence to be retained, a match of at least six nucleotides was required to both a V gene segment and a J gene segment. A rearrangement was called productive if the CDR3 had no stop codons and remained in frame with V and J, and every other rearrangement was called non-productive. Following IMGT convention, CDR3 was defined as the stretch from the second conserved V-encoded cysteine up to the conserved J-encoded phenylalanine. Sequences without an unambiguous match to a single V gene segment were excluded from the earlier analysis of 587 of the donors. An earlier analysis of a few hundred of the donors called V segments functional above 56.7% productive rearrangements and segregating when the between-donor standard deviation exceeded 5%. A statistical classification framework was built to diagnose cytomegalovirus status from the catalog of TCR beta chain sequences. V and J gene assignment, in a later analysis, came from comparing TCR nucleotide sequences with IMGT/GENE-DB human TR gene sequences. The TCRdist pipeline was used in a later analysis to assign CDR3 sequences and most-parsimonious VDJ recombination scenarios. In a later analysis, every TCR beta chain was defined by the combination of its CDR3 amino acid sequence and its V-gene family, and reads without a unique V-gene family were dropped. To address suspected cross-contamination and a sequencing artifact, a later analysis removed approximately 590 highly shared, low-generation-probability nucleotide sequences. A later analysis calculated a clonal expansion index for each public chain from normalized within-repertoire ranks of inferred template counts. In a later analysis, generation probabilities were computed using a VDJ recombination model fitted to out-of-frame rearrangements, and the results were checked against IGoR. In a later analysis, hypergeometric tests were used to score TCR-TCR, TCR-HLA and TCR-CMV co-occurrence, with a repertoire-size bias correction applied to TCR pairs. A later analysis estimated false discovery rates by permuting HLA or CMV assignments 20 times. In a later analysis, co-occurring TCRs were grouped with DBSCAN, and TCRdist sequence similarity was added when clustering was performed within HLA-allele-positive subsets. Repertoires with fewer than 30,000 or more than 120,000 public chains, plus five repertoires with anomalous nucleotide sharing, were excluded from co-occurrence clustering. TCRdb carries this immuneACCESS record with in-frame sequences only. Its versions omit some clonotypes, under half of them owing to an unresolved V gene in the studies checked, with the rest unexplained. From that table come the V and J calls and clone size; the DNA was used to work out D and trimming. This sample comprises roughly 98,000 clones, more than 70% of them detected only once. The top ten clonotypes cover about 8.3% of the sample.

The paper's findings and limits, for the study overall: Sequencing depth was assumed to be roughly uniform across donors in the presence/absence analyses, though that assumption may not hold. HLA typing was unavailable for some donors at each locus, so association tests used only the typed subset. According to a later analysis, most CMV-associated TCR beta chains appeared to be HLA-restricted, and the HLA associations seemed to be driven largely by CMV exposure. Some IMGT-functional V segments, including TRBV6-2 and TRBV6-3, could not be distinguished by the 87-base-pair reads and were therefore excluded. A few of the identified cytomegalovirus-associated TCR beta chains were confirmed in vitro to be specific for cytomegalovirus antigens. A later analysis reported that several top co-occurrence clusters appeared linked to parvovirus B19, influenza, CMV and Epstein-Barr virus. It was suggested by the authors that the approach could potentially be generalized to other disease states and immunological phenotypes. The sequencing pipeline was judged likely to have produced a cluster of highly shared sequence variants as a technical artifact. Most TCR sequences were seen in very few donors, while some public TCRs were found in many individuals. Because counts were too low, about 17 rarely observed V segments, including chromosome 9 orphons, were excluded from the earlier analysis of 587 of the donors. Correlated functional status among segregating V segments might be attributable to linkage disequilibrium, but an unknown experimental factor could not be ruled out. In this cohort, only TCR beta chains were sequenced, and detectable features were limited by the absence of alpha or paired-chain data. A further reported finding was that TCR beta sequences accurately predicted the HLA-A and HLA-B alleles for most subjects in the first cohort. At a false discovery rate of 0.05, a later analysis linked 16,000 or so TCR beta sequences to specific HLA alleles. The classifier was reported to diagnose cytomegalovirus status with high specificity and sensitivity in both the original and validation cohorts. In a later genetic analysis, fewer N-insertions in productive TCRs were reported among donors in an Asian-associated ancestry cluster than the approximately 670-donor mean. In an earlier analysis of more than 450 of the donors, most TCR beta V segments were observed in productive rearrangements about 87% or about 30% of the time, broadly matching IMGT annotations. According to a later analysis, TCR association rates differed among HLA loci, with DRB1 alleles showing the most associated TCRs and HLA-C alleles showing the fewest. V-gene and J-gene trimming of TCR beta chains was associated with a missense DCLRE1C variant in a later genetic analysis, and the association was replicated in an independent cohort. A total of 150 to 200 TCR beta chains were listed by the study as associated with cytomegalovirus. Compared with equally common non-associated chains, HLA-associated TCR beta chains in a later analysis were more clonally expanded and had lower generation probabilities. Strong co-occurrence of HLA alleles, especially DR and DQ, made assigning TCR associations to individual alleles difficult. For the cohort, immune exposure information was limited to CMV serostatus.

Compared with germline, V lacks 7 bases and J lacks 1 base; bases without a gene match: 5. Per the germline V gene, SQVTM is the CDR1 and ANQGSEA is the CDR2. The CDR3 runs 14 amino acids, cysteine and phenylalanine included. Only the CDR3 part of the read is kept: 42 bases, read in frame from the first base. Sequenced: PBMCs. Rearrangement joined TRBV29-1 to TRBJ1-5; 9 middle bases align to TRBD1. The origin of this receptor is a female donor in good health and CMV-seronegative. For the CDR3, the sequence is CSAMGQGSNQPQHF. The DNA sequence reads TGCAGCGCCATGGGACAGGGAAGCAATCAGCCCCAGCATTTT.